These T cell receptor beta chains were read from a single sample in a study of cytomegalovirus exposure and HLA in healthy donors. Assay: immunoSEQ multiplex PCR; the TCRdb copy retains only in-frame clones and omits some. Found here are about 130,000 clones, 81% of them singletons; the top ten hold about 1.1%. Sequencing input: PBMCs. These receptors originate from a woman in her 30s in good health and CMV-seronegative. CDR3s include the opening cysteine and the closing phenylalanine or tryptophan. Each record gives: V gene, clone size, D gene, J gene, CDR3 DNA, CDR3 protein. D genes are given only for firm matches. Clone size is not always given. Where it is, it says once, few, many or a class for expanded clones.

V gene: TRBV30; clone size: -; D gene: -; J gene: TRBJ2-7; CDR3 DNA: TGTGCCTGGAGCCCCTCCCACGAGCAGTACTTC; CDR3 protein: CAWSPSHEQYF
V gene: TRBV18; clone size: -; D gene: -; J gene: TRBJ1-4; CDR3 DNA: TGTGCCAGCTCACCACCTTGGGGCGAAAAACTGTTTTTT; CDR3 protein: CASSPPWGEKLFF
V gene: TRBV2; clone size: -; D gene: -; J gene: TRBJ1-5; CDR3 DNA: TGTGCCAGCACCGACAGGCGCAATAGCAATCAGCCCCAGCATTTT; CDR3 protein: CASTDRRNSNQPQHF
V gene: TRBV7-9; clone size: -; D gene: -; J gene: TRBJ2-1; CDR3 DNA: TGTGCCAGCAGCTCGGGGGGCCCCGGCAATGAGCAGTTCTTC; CDR3 protein: CASSSGGPGNEQFF
V gene: TRBV27; clone size: -; D gene: TRBD1; J gene: TRBJ1-3; CDR3 DNA: TGTGCCAGCAGTTCGGGACAGGGTAAACTCTCTGGAAACACCATATATTTT; CDR3 protein: CASSSGQGKLSGNTIYF
V gene: TRBV4-3; clone size: -; D gene: -; J gene: TRBJ2-2; CDR3 DNA: TGCGCCAGCAGCCACCTTACGGGAGAGATCGGGGAGCTGTTTTTT; CDR3 protein: CASSHLTGEIGELFF
V gene: TRBV7-9; clone size: -; D gene: -; J gene: TRBJ1-2; CDR3 DNA: TGTGCCAGCAGCCTCTCGGGGAGCTATGGCTACACCTTC; CDR3 protein: CASSLSGSYGYTF
V gene: TRBV7-2; clone size: -; D gene: TRBD1; J gene: TRBJ1-1; CDR3 DNA: TGTGCCAGCAGCCCCCGACAGGGACAGAACACTGAAGCTTTCTTT; CDR3 protein: CASSPRQGQNTEAFF
V gene: TRBV5-1; clone size: -; D gene: -; J gene: TRBJ1-1; CDR3 DNA: TGCGCCAGCAGCTTGGGGGGCTCGGACACTGAAGCTTTCTTT; CDR3 protein: CASSLGGSDTEAFF
V gene: TRBV6-1; clone size: -; D gene: -; J gene: TRBJ1-5; CDR3 DNA: TGTGCCAGCAGTGAATTGCGAGGGCAAGGGCAGCCCCAGCATTTT; CDR3 protein: CASSELRGQGQPQHF
V gene: TRBV19; clone size: -; D gene: -; J gene: TRBJ1-5; CDR3 DNA: TGTGCCAGTAGTATCGGCCCGGGGGGGGCGAATCAGCCCCAGCATTTT; CDR3 protein: CASSIGPGGANQPQHF
V gene: TRBV30; clone size: -; D gene: -; J gene: TRBJ2-2; CDR3 DNA: TGTGCCTGGAGTGTACAGGGGGGGACCGGGGAGCTGTTTTTT; CDR3 protein: CAWSVQGGTGELFF
V gene: TRBV4-1; clone size: -; D gene: TRBD2; J gene: TRBJ2-5; CDR3 DNA: TGCGCCAGCAGCCAAGGGGTGGTGCTAGCGGGCCTACAAGAGACCCAGTACTTC; CDR3 protein: CASSQGVVLAGLQETQYF
V gene: TRBV9; clone size: -; D gene: TRBD2; J gene: TRBJ2-1; CDR3 DNA: TGTGCCAGCAGCGTAACGGGACTAGCGGGGCCTAAGAGCTCCTACAATGAGCAGTTCTTC; CDR3 protein: CASSVTGLAGPKSSYNEQFF
V gene: TRBV4-3; clone size: -; D gene: TRBD2; J gene: TRBJ2-5; CDR3 DNA: TGCGCCAGCAGCCATGGGGGGGGTAGGTTAGCAGAGACCCAGTACTTC; CDR3 protein: CASSHGGGRLAETQYF
V gene: TRBV7-9; clone size: -; D gene: -; J gene: TRBJ2-4; CDR3 DNA: TGTTCCAGCAGCCCCGGTACGGGACTCGGAGAAAACATTCAGTACTTC; CDR3 protein: CSSSPGTGLGENIQYF
V gene: TRBV5-6; clone size: once; D gene: -; J gene: TRBJ1-2; CDR3 DNA: TGTGCCAGCAGCTTGGCCGAGGGCTACACCTTC; CDR3 protein: CASSLAEGYTF
V gene: TRBV7-3; clone size: -; D gene: -; J gene: TRBJ2-5; CDR3 DNA: TGTGCCAGCAGCCTTGACAGGAGGGAGACCCAGTACTTC; CDR3 protein: CASSLDRRETQYF
V gene: TRBV15; clone size: -; D gene: TRBD2; J gene: TRBJ2-3; CDR3 DNA: TGTGCCACCAGAACGACTAGCCTGGGGACAGATACGCAGTATTTT; CDR3 protein: CATRTTSLGTDTQYF
V gene: TRBV7-6; clone size: once; D gene: TRBD2; J gene: TRBJ2-5; CDR3 DNA: TGTGCCAGCAGCAACCCTTTCGCGGGAGGGCTAGAGACCCAGTACTTC; CDR3 protein: CASSNPFAGGLETQYF
V gene: TRBV4-3; clone size: -; D gene: TRBD1; J gene: TRBJ2-5; CDR3 DNA: TGCGCCAGCAGCCAAGATAGGGGGACAGGGGCGATAAAACAAGAGACCCAGTACTTC; CDR3 protein: CASSQDRGTGAIKQETQYF
V gene: TRBV10-2; clone size: -; D gene: TRBD2; J gene: TRBJ2-3; CDR3 DNA: TGCGCCAGCAGCCTAGCGGGGGGAACAGATACGCAGTATTTT; CDR3 protein: CASSLAGGTDTQYF
V gene: TRBV19; clone size: -; D gene: TRBD2; J gene: TRBJ2-3; CDR3 DNA: TGTGCCAGTAGCCTACTAGCGGGGGGAAGCACAGATACGCAGTATTTT; CDR3 protein: CASSLLAGGSTDTQYF
V gene: TRBV14; clone size: -; D gene: -; J gene: TRBJ1-1; CDR3 DNA: TGTGCCAGCAGCCAGATGGGACTGGGAACCACTGAAGCTTTCTTT; CDR3 protein: CASSQMGLGTTEAFF
V gene: TRBV5-6; clone size: once; D gene: TRBD2; J gene: TRBJ2-7; CDR3 DNA: TGTGCCAGCAGTTCCATCAAGGCAGCCGGGACTACCTACGAGCAGTACTTC; CDR3 protein: CASSSIKAAGTTYEQYF
V gene: TRBV19; clone size: -; D gene: TRBD1; J gene: TRBJ1-2; CDR3 DNA: TGTGCCAGTAGTAGGGACAGCCTCTATGGCTACACCTTC; CDR3 protein: CASSRDSLYGYTF
V gene: TRBV27; clone size: -; D gene: TRBD2; J gene: TRBJ2-7; CDR3 DNA: TGTGCCAGCAGGCCGGGACTAGCGGGATACTACGAGCAGTACTTC; CDR3 protein: CASRPGLAGYYEQYF
V gene: TRBV7-9; clone size: -; D gene: TRBD1; J gene: TRBJ1-2; CDR3 DNA: TGTGCCAGCAGCCAACAGGGGCGCAGTATCTATGGCTACACCTTC; CDR3 protein: CASSQQGRSIYGYTF
V gene: TRBV7-8; clone size: once; D gene: -; J gene: TRBJ2-3; CDR3 DNA: TGTGCCAGCAGCCTCGTGAATGGCATCACAGATACGCAGTATTTT; CDR3 protein: CASSLVNGITDTQYF